Listed below are T cell receptor beta chains from one sample, sequenced in a study of human T cells and chemical hapten exposure. TCRdb itself ran the RACE reads through MiXCR, one entry per CDR3 protein. The sample gives 150,000 or so distinct CDR3 sequences, 13% to 15% of which show up once; 1.7% is in the top ten. Sequencing used whole blood, obtained in connection with sensitization to the hapten diphenylcyclopropenone (DPC). These receptors all come from a woman younger than 45 with alopecia areata. Some clones in this sample may be carry-over from other donors' samples. Both conserved end residues are part of each CDR3. The D gene is left open where the match is weak. The listing skips clone size in some rows; elsewhere it reads once, few, many or a size class.

d_call	j_call	v_call	clone_size	cdr3_nt	cdr3_aa
TRBD2	TRBJ2-7	TRBV13	few	TGTGCCAGCAGCCGGGGACTAGCGGTGGGCTCCTACGAGCAGTACTTC	CASSRGLAVGSYEQYF
TRBD1	TRBJ1-2	TRBV25-1	few	TGTGCCAGCAGGGGGACAGGCGCTAACTATGGCTACACCTTC	CASRGTGANYGYTF
-	TRBJ1-6	TRBV6-5	-	TGTGCCAGCAGTTACTCCGGACAGCGTTATAATTCACCCCTCCACTTT	CASSYSGQRYNSPLHF
TRBD2	TRBJ2-7	TRBV3-1	-	TGTGCCAGCCGGGGGACTACCTCCTACGAGCAGTACTTC	CASRGTTSYEQYF
TRBD1	TRBJ1-5	TRBV6-2/TRBV6-3	many	TGTGCCAGCAGCCTGACAGGGGCCCTTAATCAGCCCCAGCATTTT	CASSLTGALNQPQHF
TRBD1	TRBJ2-5	TRBV28	-	TGTGCCAGCGCGGACAGGGGGCGAGAGACCCAGTACTTC	CASADRGRETQYF
TRBD2	TRBJ2-5	TRBV12-3/TRBV12-4	few	TGTGCCAGCAGTTTAGGGGCTAGCGGGATCCCGGGGGAGACCCAGTACTTC	CASSLGASGIPGETQYF
-	TRBJ1-6	TRBV11-2	-	TGTGCCAGCAGCTTCGGGGGCTGGGATTCACCCCTCCACTTT	CASSFGGWDSPLHF
TRBD2	TRBJ2-3	TRBV7-8	-	TGTGCCAGCGGGCCTCTAGCGGAAACCACAGATACGCAGTATTTT	CASGPLAETTDTQYF
TRBD1	TRBJ2-5	TRBV5-1	-	TGCGCCAGCAGCTTGGCACCTACCCCGGGACAGGGCCCACAAGAGACCCAGTACTTC	CASSLAPTPGQGPQETQYF
-	TRBJ2-7	TRBV7-9	-	TGTGCCAGCAGCTTAGGGTGGGAGGGGGCCTACGAGCAGTACTTC	CASSLGWEGAYEQYF
TRBD1	TRBJ2-5	TRBV5-1	-	TGCGCCAGCAGCTTGGTGGGGGACAGACAAGAGACCCAGTACTTC	CASSLVGDRQETQYF
-	TRBJ1-6	TRBV3-1	few	TGTGCCAGCAGCCAAGGTTATAATTCACCCCTCCACTTT	CASSQGYNSPLHF
TRBD2	TRBJ2-5	TRBV5-1	-	TGCGCCAGCAGCCTGGGACTAGCGGGGGCCGAGGAAGAGACCCAGTACTTC	CASSLGLAGAEEETQYF
TRBD1	TRBJ2-7	TRBV2	-	TGTGCCAGCAGGCCCAAGACAGGGGTGGTTCGCGAGCAGTACTTC	CASRPKTGVVREQYF
-	TRBJ2-7	TRBV28	many	TGTGCCAGCACTGCAGGGGATTACTACGAGCAGTACTTC	CASTAGDYYEQYF
-	TRBJ2-2	TRBV12-3/TRBV12-4	-	TGTGCCAGCAGTCTTGGGGGGGCTGTCGGGGAGCTGTTTTTT	CASSLGGAVGELFF
TRBD2	TRBJ2-5	TRBV4-2	-	TGTGCCAGCAGCAAGAGACTAGCGGTACAAGAGACCCAGTACTTC	CASSKRLAVQETQYF
-	TRBJ1-4	TRBV7-8	few	TGTGCCAGCGGAGGGGTAGTTGCAACTAATGAAAAACTGTTTTTT	CASGGVVATNEKLFF
-	TRBJ1-6	TRBV20-1	many	TGCAGTGCTAGAGATTCAGACAGGAATAATTCACCCCTCCACTTT	CSARDSDRNNSPLHF
-	TRBJ2-2	TRBV28	-	TGTGCCAGCAAGCAGCCTCAGCCGACCGGGGAGCTGTTTTTT	CASKQPQPTGELFF
TRBD2	TRBJ2-1	TRBV29-1	few	TGCAGCGTCCAGGGGCCGACTAGCGGGGAAGAATTC	CSVQGPTSGEEF
TRBD1	TRBJ1-6	TRBV7-2	-	TGTGCCAGCAGCATCCAGACAGGGGGGAATTCACCCCTCCACTTT	CASSIQTGGNSPLHF
-	TRBJ1-4	TRBV5-6	-	TGTGCCAGCAGCTTGAACCAGCCTAATGAAAAACTGTTTTTT	CASSLNQPNEKLFF
TRBD2	TRBJ2-1	TRBV7-2	-	TGTGCCAGCAGCTTAGCTGCTAGCGGCAGTTACAATGAGCAGTTCTTC	CASSLAASGSYNEQFF
-	TRBJ2-3	TRBV7-2	-	TGTGCCAGCAGCCTAGAAGTCGCAATCCATACGCAGTATTTT	CASSLEVAIHTQYF
-	TRBJ2-1	TRBV20-1	-	TGCAGTGCTAGCCGACCCAAGACATTCACCTACAATGAGCAGTTCTTC	CSASRPKTFTYNEQFF
TRBD1	TRBJ1-1	TRBV9	many	TGTGCCAGCAGTACAGGGGGCACTGAAGCTTTCTTT	CASSTGGTEAFF
-	TRBJ1-2	TRBV29-1	few	TGCAGCGTTGGCGAAACAGGGACCTATGGCTACACCTTC	CSVGETGTYGYTF
-	TRBJ1-6	TRBV6-5	-	TGTGCCAGCAGTTACTCAACAGGGAGCTCCTATAATTCACCCCTCCACTTT	CASSYSTGSSYNSPLHF
TRBD1	TRBJ1-4	TRBV9	many	TGTGCCAGCAGCGTATTAGACAGGGCGGAAAAACTGTTTTTT	CASSVLDRAEKLFF
-	TRBJ2-4	TRBV4-3	-	TGCGCCAGCAGCCAGGATACCGAGCAGCGCCAGTACTTC	CASSQDTEQRQYF
TRBD1	TRBJ2-5	TRBV29-1	few	TGCAGCGTTGAACGCCGGGACAGTAGAGAGACCCAGTACTTC	CSVERRDSRETQYF